The next 16 T cell receptor beta chains were all read from a single sample in a study of identical twins' blood T cells. One entry per CDR3 protein results from TCRdb running MiXCR on the 5' RACE reads. The sample holds a few hundred thousand distinct CDR3 sequences, about 28% seen once. The sequenced sample consisted of PBMCs. These receptors were taken from a woman aged 18-49 years in good health.

This clonotype was detected many times. The chain has TRBV12-3 or TRBV12-4 and TRBJ1-1; TRBD1 matches at 7 bases. The V gene end was trimmed by 5 bases and the J gene end by 0 bases; junction bases not matched to a gene: 3. CDR3 size: 14 residues. The CDR3: CASSTGTVNTEAFF. Written as DNA, the CDR3 is TGTGCCAGCAGTACTGGGACAGTGAACACTGAAGCTTTCTTT.

The chain joins TRBV29-1 to TRBJ2-2; 8 nucleotides match TRBD1. CDR1 SQVTM and CDR2 ANQGSEA come from the germline V gene. CDR3 length equals 14 residues. After removal of 5 bases from V and 1 base from J, the junction contained 3 bases not matched to a gene. The CDR3: CSVMDRENTGELFF. DNA for the CDR3: TGCAGCGTTATGGACAGGGAGAACACCGGGGAGCTGTTTTTT.

In its sample, this clonotype was seen a few times. The chain combines TRBV12-3 or TRBV12-4 with TRBJ2-3; 8 bases align to TRBD2. Trimming removed 5 bases from V and 0 bases from J; junction bases left unmatched: 1. The CDR3 loop spans 14 amino acids. In DNA form, the CDR3 reads TGTGCCAGCAGTGCGGGGGGAAGCACAGATACGCAGTATTTT. This sequence encodes CASSAGGSTDTQYF.

This clonotype was seen ten or more times. The chain employs TRBV10-3 and TRBJ1-2; 7 positions match TRBD1. This CDR3 is built from 15 residues. Germline CDR1 and CDR2: ENHRY and SYGVKD. Unmatched junction bases numbered 12, after V lost 11 bases and J lost 0 bases. The DNA of the CDR3 is TGTGCCGCTAAAAGACAGGGACAAGCTAACTATGGCTACACCTTC. It yields the protein CAAKRQGQANYGYTF.

In its sample, this clonotype was seen a few times. The chain uses TRBV29-1 and TRBJ2-3; the D is unclear. CDR1 is SQVTM and CDR2 is ANQGSEA in the germline V gene. CDR3 length: 11 residues. V lost 3 bases and J 5 bases, leaving 6 bases between the germline ends. CDR3 sequence: CSVDPGDTQYF. The DNA of the CDR3 is TGCAGCGTTGACCCGGGAGATACGCAGTATTTT.

The sample holds a few counts of this clonotype. The chain combines TRBV5-1 with TRBJ2-7; unclear D gene. Trimming removed 0 bases from V and 6 bases from J, with 13 bases in between. CDR1 and CDR2 (germline): SGHRS, YFSETQ. This CDR3 spans 14 amino acids. CDR3 DNA sequence: TGCGCCAGCAGCTTGGGGATCAGAACTGGCGAGCAGTACTTC. It specifies CASSLGIRTGEQYF. Looking up the rest from reference TRBV5-1 and TRBJ2-7 gives the full variable domain: KAGVTQTPRYLIKTRGQQVTLSCSPISGHRSVSWYQQTPGQGLQFLFEYFSETQRNKGNFPGRFSGRQFSNSRSEMNVSTLELGDSALYLCASSLGIRTGEQYFGPGTRLTVT.

A word on this clonotype: This could be a read error, since a much larger clone is one nucleotide away. This rearrangement joins TRBV28 to TRBJ2-3, with a tentative D call TRBD1 (5 bases). Germline CDR1 and CDR2: MDHEN and SYDVKM. This CDR3 has 12 residues. As DNA, the CDR3 is TGTGCCAGCAGTGAAAGCACAGGTACGCAGTATTTT. Amino acids: CASSESTGTQYF. Complete variable domain (other parts from reference TRBV28 and TRBJ2-3): DVKVTQSSRYLVKRTGEKVFLECVQDMDHENMFWYRQDPGLGLRLIYFSYDVKMKEKGDIPEGYSVSREKKERFSLILESASTNQTSMYLCASSESTGTQYFGPGTRLTVL.

The chain is built from TRBV10-3 and TRBJ2-7, with 7 bases aligning to TRBD1. V trimming: 2 bases; J trimming: 7 bases; junction bases outside the gene matches: 8. The CDR3 has 14 residues. The germline V gene has CDR1 ENHRY and CDR2 SYGVKD. In DNA, the CDR3 is TGTGCCATCAGTGAGGGGACAGCCCTGGGGGAGCAGTACTTC. This sequence encodes CAISEGTALGEQYF.

This chain uses TRBV6-2 or TRBV6-3 with TRBJ2-7; tentatively, D is TRBD1 (6 bases). The CDR3 loop spans 16 amino acids. V lost 2 bases, J lost 0 bases, and 14 bases lay in between. Germline CDR1 MNHEY, CDR2 SVGEGT. The CDR3 DNA follows: TGTGCCAGCAGTTACAGGACAGCTACGCACTCCTACGAGCAGTACTTC. Its protein product is CASSYRTATHSYEQYF.

This chain connects TRBV27 to TRBJ1-6, with D perhaps TRBD1 (5 bases). Germline V gene data show CDR1 as MNHEY and CDR2 as SMNVEV (reference sequence). V lost 6 bases and J lost 0, with 12 bases in between. The CDR3 length is 16 residues. The CDR3 DNA is TGTGCCAGCAGATGGGCAGGGAGCTCCTATAATTCACCCCTCCACTTT. Translating it yields CASRWAGSSYNSPLHF.

The V call is TRBV5-8, the J call TRBJ1-1; 7 nucleotides align to TRBD1. In germline, CDR1 is SGHTS, CDR2 YDEGEE. Losses at the gene ends were 1 base for V and 3 bases for J; bases not matched to a gene: 6. This CDR3 spans 15 amino acids. DNA of the CDR3: TGTGCCAGCAGCTTGATGGGGGGACAGCACACTGAAGCTTTCTTT. This codes for CASSLMGGQHTEAFF.

The CDR3 DNA reads as TGTGCCAGCAGTTTCGGTCACCAAGAGACCCAGTACTTC. Residues: CASSFGHQETQYF. This chain connects TRBV12-3 or TRBV12-4 to TRBJ2-5, with no clear D. The V end lost 3 bases, the J end lost 0 bases, and 5 bases lay between the germline ends. CDR3 length: 13 amino acids.

V and J are TRBV9 and TRBJ1-1, with D possibly being TRBD1 (5 bases). Germline CDR1 is SGDLS and CDR2 is YYNGEE. This CDR3 has 14 amino acids. V lost 0 bases to trimming and J lost 4 bases, with 10 bases between them. The DNA of the CDR3 is TGTGCCAGCAGCGTAGGTGAGGGGCTCACTGAAGCTTTCTTT. This codes for CASSVGEGLTEAFF.

V gene TRBV19 combines with J gene TRBJ1-2; 11 bases fit TRBD1. The V segment lost 9 bases and the J segment 3 bases; nucleotides outside the gene matches: 3. The CDR3 covers 13 residues. Germline V gives CDR1 LNHDA, CDR2 SQIVND (reference sequence). CDR3 sequence (DNA): TGTGCCAGCACGGGACAGGGGGACTATGGCTACACCTTC. Protein product: CASTGQGDYGYTF.

The V gene is TRBV7-8, the J gene TRBJ2-1; no clear D. The CDR3 length is 12 residues. V dropped 1 base and J dropped 12 bases, with 10 bases sitting between them. CDR1 is SGHVS and CDR2 is FQNEAQ in the germline V gene. CDR3 DNA sequence: TGTGCCAGCAGCTTAGGTTCGGCTTTGCAGTTCTTC. This sequence encodes CASSLGSALQFF. The whole variable domain, remainder taken from reference TRBV7-8 and TRBJ2-1, is GAGVSQSPRYKVAKRGQDVALRCDPISGHVSLFWYQQALGQGPEFLTYFQNEAQLDKSGLPSDRFFAERPEGSVSTLKIQRTQQEDSAVYLCASSLGSALQFFGPGTRLTVL.

The chain recombines TRBV12-3 or TRBV12-4 with TRBJ2-2; D gene uncertain. With 4 bases removed from V and 7 bases from J, the gap between germline ends came to 7 bases. The CDR3 is 12 residues long. This chain's CDR3 is CASSSVRGELFF. The CDR3 DNA follows: TGTGCCAGCAGTTCCGTACGCGGGGAGCTGTTTTTT.